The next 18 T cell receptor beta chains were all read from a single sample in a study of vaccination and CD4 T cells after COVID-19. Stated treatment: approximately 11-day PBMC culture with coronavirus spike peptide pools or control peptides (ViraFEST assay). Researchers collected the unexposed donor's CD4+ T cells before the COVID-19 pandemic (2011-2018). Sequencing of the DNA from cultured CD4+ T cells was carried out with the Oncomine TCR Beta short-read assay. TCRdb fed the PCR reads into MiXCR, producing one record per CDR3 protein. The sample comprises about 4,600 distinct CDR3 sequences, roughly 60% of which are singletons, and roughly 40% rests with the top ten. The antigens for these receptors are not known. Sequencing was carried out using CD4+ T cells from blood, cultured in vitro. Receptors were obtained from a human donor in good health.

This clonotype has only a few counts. The chain's CDR3 is CASTGGRSPLHF. The CDR3, as DNA: TGTGCCAGTACCGGGGGCCGGTCACCCCTCCACTTT. The chain uses TRBV27 and TRBJ1-6; D might be TRBD1 (6 bases). The CDR3 covers 12 residues. V was clipped by 9 bases and J by 10 bases, with 13 bases between them. Germline assignment: CDR1 MNHEY and CDR2 SMNVEV (reference sequence).

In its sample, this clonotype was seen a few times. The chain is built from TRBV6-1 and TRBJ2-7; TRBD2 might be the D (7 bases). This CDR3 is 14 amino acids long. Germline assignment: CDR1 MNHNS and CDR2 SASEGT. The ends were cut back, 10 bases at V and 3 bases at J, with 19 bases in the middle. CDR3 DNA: TGTGCCACCACTACACGGAGGGGGGGCTACGAGCAGTACTTC. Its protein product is CATTTRRGGYEQYF.

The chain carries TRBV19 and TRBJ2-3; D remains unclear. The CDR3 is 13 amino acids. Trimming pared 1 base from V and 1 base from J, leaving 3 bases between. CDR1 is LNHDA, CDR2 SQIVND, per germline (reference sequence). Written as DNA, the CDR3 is TGTGCCAGTAGTATAGGGGGCACAGATACGCAGTATTTT. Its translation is CASSIGGTDTQYF.

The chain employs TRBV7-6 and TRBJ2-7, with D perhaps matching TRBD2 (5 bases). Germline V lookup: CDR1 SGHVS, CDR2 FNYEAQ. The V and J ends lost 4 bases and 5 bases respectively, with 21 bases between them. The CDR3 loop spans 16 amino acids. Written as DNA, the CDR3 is TGTGCCAGCAGCTCTCAAGGACTCAGCGCGTCGGACGAGCAGTACTTC. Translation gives CASSSQGLSASDEQYF.

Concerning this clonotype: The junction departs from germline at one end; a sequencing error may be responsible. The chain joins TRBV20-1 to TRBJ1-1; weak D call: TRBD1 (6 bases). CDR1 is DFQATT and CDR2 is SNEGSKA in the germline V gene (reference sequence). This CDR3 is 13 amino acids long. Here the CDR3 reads CSGRVGGNTEAFF. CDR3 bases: TGCAGTGGTAGAGTAGGGGGGAACACTGAAGCTTTCTTT.

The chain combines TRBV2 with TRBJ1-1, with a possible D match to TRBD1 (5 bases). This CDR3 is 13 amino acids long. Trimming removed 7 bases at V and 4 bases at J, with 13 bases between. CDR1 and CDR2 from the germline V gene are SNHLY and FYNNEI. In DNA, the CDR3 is TGTGCCAGCATAACAGGCGTAGTCACTGAAGCTTTCTTT. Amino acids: CASITGVVTEAFF. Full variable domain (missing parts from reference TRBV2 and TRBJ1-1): EPEVTQTPSHQVTQMGQEVILRCVPISNHLYFYWYRQILGQKVEFLVSFYNNEISEKSEIFDDQFSVERPDGSNFTLKIRSTKLEDSAMYFCASITGVVTEAFFGQGTRLTVV.

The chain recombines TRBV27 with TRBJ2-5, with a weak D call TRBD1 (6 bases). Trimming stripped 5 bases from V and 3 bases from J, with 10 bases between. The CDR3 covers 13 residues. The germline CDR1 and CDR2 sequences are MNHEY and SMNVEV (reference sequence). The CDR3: CASSNYREETQYF. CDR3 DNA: TGTGCCAGCAGTAACTACAGGGAAGAGACCCAGTACTTC.

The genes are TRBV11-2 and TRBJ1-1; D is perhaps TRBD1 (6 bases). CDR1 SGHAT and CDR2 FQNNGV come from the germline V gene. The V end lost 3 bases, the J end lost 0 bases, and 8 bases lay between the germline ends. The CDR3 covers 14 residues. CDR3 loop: CASSLGHLNTEAFF. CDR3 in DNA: TGTGCCAGCAGCTTGGGACACCTGAACACTGAAGCTTTCTTT. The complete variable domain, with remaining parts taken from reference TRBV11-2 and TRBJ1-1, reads EAGVAQSPRYKIIEKRQSVAFWCNPISGHATLYWYQQILGQGPKLLIQFQNNGVVDDSQLPKDRFSAERLKGVDSTLKIQPAKLEDSAVYLCASSLGHLNTEAFFGQGTRLTVV.

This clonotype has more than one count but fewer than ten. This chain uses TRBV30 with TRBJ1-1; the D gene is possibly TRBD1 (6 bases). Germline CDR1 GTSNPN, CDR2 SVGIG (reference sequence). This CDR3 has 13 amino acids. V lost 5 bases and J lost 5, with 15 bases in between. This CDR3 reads CAWSTGPGTEAFF. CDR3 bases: TGTGCCTGGTCAACAGGGCCAGGTACTGAAGCTTTCTTT.

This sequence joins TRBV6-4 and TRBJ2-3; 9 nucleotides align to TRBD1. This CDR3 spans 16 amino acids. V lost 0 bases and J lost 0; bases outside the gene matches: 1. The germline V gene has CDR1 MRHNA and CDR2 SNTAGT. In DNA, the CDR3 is TGTGCCAGCAGTGACTCGGGGACAGGGAGCACAGATACGCAGTATTTT. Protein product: CASSDSGTGSTDTQYF.

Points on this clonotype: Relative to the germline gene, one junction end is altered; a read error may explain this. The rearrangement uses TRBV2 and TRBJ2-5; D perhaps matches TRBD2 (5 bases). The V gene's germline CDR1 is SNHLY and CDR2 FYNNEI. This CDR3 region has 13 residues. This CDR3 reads CTSSENGEETQYF. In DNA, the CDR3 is TGTACCAGCAGTGAAAACGGGGAAGAGACCCAGTACTTC.

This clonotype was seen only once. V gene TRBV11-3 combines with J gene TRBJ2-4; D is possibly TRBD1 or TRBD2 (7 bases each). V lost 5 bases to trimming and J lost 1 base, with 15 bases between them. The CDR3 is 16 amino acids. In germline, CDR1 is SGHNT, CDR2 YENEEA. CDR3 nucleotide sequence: TGTGCCAGCAGCGAAGGGAGGGGGCTGGCCAAAAACATTCAGTACTTC. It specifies CASSEGRGLAKNIQYF.

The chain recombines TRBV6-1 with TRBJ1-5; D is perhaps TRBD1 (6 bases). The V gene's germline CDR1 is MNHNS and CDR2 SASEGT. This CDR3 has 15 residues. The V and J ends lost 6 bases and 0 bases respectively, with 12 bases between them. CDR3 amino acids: CASRPGAYSNQPQHF. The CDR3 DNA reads TGTGCCAGCAGACCGGGGGCCTATAGCAATCAGCCCCAGCATTTT.

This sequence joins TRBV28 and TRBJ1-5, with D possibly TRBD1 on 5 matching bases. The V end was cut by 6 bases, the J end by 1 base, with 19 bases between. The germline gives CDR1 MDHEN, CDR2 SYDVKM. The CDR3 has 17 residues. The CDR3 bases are TGTGCCAGCAGGGAAAACCGGGACGCACTAAGCAATCAGCCCCAGCATTTT. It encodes CASRENRDALSNQPQHF.

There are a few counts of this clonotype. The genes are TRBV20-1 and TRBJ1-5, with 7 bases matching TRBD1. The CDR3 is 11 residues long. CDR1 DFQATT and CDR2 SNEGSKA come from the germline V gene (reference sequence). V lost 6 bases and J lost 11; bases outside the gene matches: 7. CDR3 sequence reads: CSARTGMAQHF. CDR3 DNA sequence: TGCAGTGCGCGGACAGGTATGGCCCAGCATTTT.

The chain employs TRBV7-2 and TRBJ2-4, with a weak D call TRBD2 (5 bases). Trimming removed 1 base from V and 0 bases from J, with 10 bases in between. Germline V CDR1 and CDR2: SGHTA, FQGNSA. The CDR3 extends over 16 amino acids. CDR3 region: CASSLELGLAKNIQYF. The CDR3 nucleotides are TGTGCCAGCAGCTTAGAACTCGGACTAGCCAAAAACATTCAGTACTTC.

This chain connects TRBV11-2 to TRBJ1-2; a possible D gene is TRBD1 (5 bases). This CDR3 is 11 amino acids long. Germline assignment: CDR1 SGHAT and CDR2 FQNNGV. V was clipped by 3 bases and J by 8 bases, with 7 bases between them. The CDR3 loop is CASSFRGGYTF. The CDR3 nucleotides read TGTGCCAGCAGCTTTCGGGGGGGCTACACCTTC.

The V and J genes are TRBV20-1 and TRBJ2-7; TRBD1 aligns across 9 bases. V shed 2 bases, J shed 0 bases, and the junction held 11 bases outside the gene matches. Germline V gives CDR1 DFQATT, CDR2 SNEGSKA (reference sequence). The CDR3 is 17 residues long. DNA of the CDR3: TGCAGTGCTAGACCAACCCCCGGGACAGGGCTCTCCTACGAGCAGTACTTC. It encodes CSARPTPGTGLSYEQYF.